This T cell receptor (beta chain) was retrieved from a study of T cells in Graves' hyperthyroidism and ophthalmopathy. Findings of the study overall: The model's output predicted ophthalmopathy at a median of about 5.9 months prior to onset.

On this clonotype itself: Its antigen remains unidentified. This clone may be a read error of a much larger clone one base away.

Germline CDR1 and CDR2: GTSNPN and SVGIG (reference sequence). The CDR3 totals 14 residues. Amplification targeted TCR beta CDR3 regions from RNA transcripts. Carried out on the TCR CDR3, a first-round RT-PCR used the HTBI primer set. TCRdb independently ran MiXCR on the multiplex PCR reads; one entry per CDR3 protein. This table has 300,000 to 400,000 distinct CDR3 sequences, about 14% appearing once. This chain uses TRBV30 with TRBJ2-3; D gene unclear. What was sequenced was blood. The source is a woman aged 30 to 39 with Graves' ophthalmopathy. CDR3: CAWGVSAETDTQYF. The CDR3 DNA reads as TGTGCCTGGGGTGTATCGGCGGAAACAGATACGCAGTATTTT.